What follows is one TCR beta chain and its context. These data belong to a study of blood T cell repertoires in COVID-19. Across the whole study: Researchers got acute and convalescent COVID-19 samples from the United States, Italy and Spain. T cells, B-cell-depleted T cells, or PBMCs supplied cDNA or gDNA.

Authors' analysis steps: Nucleated cell number was recorded as an estimate derived from reference gene primer amplification. Some clones are missing from TCRdb's copy, which holds only in-frame ones; the method was immunoSEQ multiplex PCR. D and trimming come from the DNA, and the V and J calls and clone size come from that table. The sample has a few hundred thousand clones, 86% seen once. Germline CDR1 and CDR2: LGHNA and YSLEER. V lost 0 bases to trimming and J lost 2 bases, with 10 bases between them. The CDR3 has 15 residues. The sequenced material came from peripheral blood. This sequence was found in a man aged 25 to 40 with active or convalescent COVID-19. The chain uses TRBV4-3 and TRBJ1-2; D remains ambiguous. CDR3 amino acids: CASSQDLRGNYGYTF. In nucleotides, the CDR3 is TGCGCCAGCAGCCAAGATCTGCGGGGAAACTATGGCTACACCTTC.